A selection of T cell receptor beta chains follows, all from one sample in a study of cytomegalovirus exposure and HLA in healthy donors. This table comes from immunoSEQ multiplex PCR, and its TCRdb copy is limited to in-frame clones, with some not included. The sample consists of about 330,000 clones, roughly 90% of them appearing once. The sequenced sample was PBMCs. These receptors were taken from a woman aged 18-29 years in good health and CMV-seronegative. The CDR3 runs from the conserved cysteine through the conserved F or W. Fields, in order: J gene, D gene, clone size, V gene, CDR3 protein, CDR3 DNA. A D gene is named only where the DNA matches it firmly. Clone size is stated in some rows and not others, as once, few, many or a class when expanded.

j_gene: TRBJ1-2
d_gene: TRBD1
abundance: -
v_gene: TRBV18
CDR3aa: CASSKTGDYGYTF
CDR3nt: TGTGCCAGCTCCAAGACAGGGGACTATGGCTACACCTTC

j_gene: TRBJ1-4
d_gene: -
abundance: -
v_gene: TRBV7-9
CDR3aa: CASSIEGFNEKLFF
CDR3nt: TGTGCCAGCAGCATAGAGGGGTTTAATGAAAAACTGTTTTTT

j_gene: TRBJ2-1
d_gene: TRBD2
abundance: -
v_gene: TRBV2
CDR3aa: CASKRGLAGAYNEQFF
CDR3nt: TGTGCCAGCAAGCGCGGACTAGCGGGAGCGTACAATGAGCAGTTCTTC

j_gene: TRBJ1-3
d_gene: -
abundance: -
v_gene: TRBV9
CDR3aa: CASSVGALNTIYF
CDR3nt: TGTGCCAGCAGCGTAGGGGCCTTAAACACCATATATTTT

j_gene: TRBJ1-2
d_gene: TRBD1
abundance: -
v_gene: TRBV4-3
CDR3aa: CASSHDTGGKDGYTF
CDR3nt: TGCGCCAGCAGCCATGACACAGGGGGAAAAGATGGCTACACCTTC

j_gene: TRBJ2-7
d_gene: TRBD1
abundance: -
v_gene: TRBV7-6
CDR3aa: CASSPRTGTYEQYF
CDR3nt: TGTGCCAGCAGCCCCCGGACAGGGACCTACGAGCAGTACTTC

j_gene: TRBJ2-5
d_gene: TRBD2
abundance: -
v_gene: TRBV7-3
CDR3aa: CASSLLPAGGIQETQYF
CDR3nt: TGTGCCAGCAGCTTATTGCCCGCGGGAGGGATACAAGAGACCCAGTACTTC

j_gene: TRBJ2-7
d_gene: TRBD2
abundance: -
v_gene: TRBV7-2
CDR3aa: CASSPSRDSGRQYF
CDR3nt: TGTGCCAGCAGCCCTTCTAGGGATAGCGGGAGACAGTACTTC

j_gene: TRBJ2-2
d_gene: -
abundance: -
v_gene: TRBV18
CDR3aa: CASSPLQGSDAGELFF
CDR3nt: TGTGCCAGCTCACCACTTCAGGGTTCGGACGCCGGGGAGCTGTTTTTT

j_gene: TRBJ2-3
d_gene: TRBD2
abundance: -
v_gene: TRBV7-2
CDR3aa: CASTRLALTDTQYF
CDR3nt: TGTGCCAGCACCCGACTAGCGCTCACAGATACGCAGTATTTT

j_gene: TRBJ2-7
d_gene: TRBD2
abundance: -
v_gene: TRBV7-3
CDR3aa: CASSSGLANEQYF
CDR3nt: TGTGCCAGCAGCTCGGGACTAGCCAACGAGCAGTACTTC

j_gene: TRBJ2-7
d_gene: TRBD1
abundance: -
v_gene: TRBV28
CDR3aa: CASRDPGQGRDEQYF
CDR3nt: TGTGCCAGCAGAGACCCGGGACAGGGAAGGGACGAGCAGTACTTC

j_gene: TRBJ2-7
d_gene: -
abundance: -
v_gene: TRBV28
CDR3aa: CASSLSGVGANWWTYEQYF
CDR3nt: TGTGCCAGCAGTTTATCGGGGGTGGGAGCCAACTGGTGGACCTACGAGCAGTACTTC

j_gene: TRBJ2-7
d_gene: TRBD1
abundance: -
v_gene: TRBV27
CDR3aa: CASGHLRDSSSYEQYF
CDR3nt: TGTGCCAGCGGACACCTCCGGGACAGCAGCTCCTACGAGCAGTACTTC

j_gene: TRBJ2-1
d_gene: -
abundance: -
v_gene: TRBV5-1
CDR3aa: CASSLRQTVNEQFF
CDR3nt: TGCGCCAGCAGCTTGAGGCAGACTGTTAATGAGCAGTTCTTC

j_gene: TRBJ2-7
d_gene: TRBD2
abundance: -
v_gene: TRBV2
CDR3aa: CASSDASGVSYEQYF
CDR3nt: TGTGCCAGCAGTGATGCTAGCGGGGTCTCCTACGAGCAGTACTTC

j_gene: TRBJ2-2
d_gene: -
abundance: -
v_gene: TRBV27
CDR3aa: CASNRQGGTGELFF
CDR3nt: TGTGCCAGCAACCGCCAGGGTGGGACCGGGGAGCTGTTTTTT

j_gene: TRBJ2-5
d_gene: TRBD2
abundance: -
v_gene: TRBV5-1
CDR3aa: CASTGLAGSVKTQYF
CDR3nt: TGCGCCAGCACGGGACTAGCGGGATCGGTCAAGACCCAGTACTTC

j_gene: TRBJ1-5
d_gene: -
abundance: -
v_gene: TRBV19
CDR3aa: CASRQGGDQPQHF
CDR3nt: TGTGCCAGTAGGCAGGGAGGCGATCAGCCCCAGCATTTT

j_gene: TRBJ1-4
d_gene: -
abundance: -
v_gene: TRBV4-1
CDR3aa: CASSQDAGGREKLFF
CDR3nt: TGCGCCAGCAGCCAAGATGCCGGGGGAAGGGAAAAACTGTTTTTT

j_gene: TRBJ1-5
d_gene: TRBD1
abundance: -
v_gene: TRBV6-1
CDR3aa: CASRGETGVGQPQHF
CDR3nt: TGTGCCAGCCGGGGGGAGACAGGGGTCGGTCAGCCCCAGCATTTT

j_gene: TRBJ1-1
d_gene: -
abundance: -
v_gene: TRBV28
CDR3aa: CASHISGEAFF
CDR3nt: TGTGCCAGCCACATATCGGGTGAAGCTTTCTTT

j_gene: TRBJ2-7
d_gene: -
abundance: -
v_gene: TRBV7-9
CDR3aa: CASSFSVNEQYF
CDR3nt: TGTGCCAGCAGCTTCTCAGTCAACGAGCAGTACTTC

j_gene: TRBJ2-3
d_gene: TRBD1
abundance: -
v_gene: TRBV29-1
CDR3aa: CSVQQGAPTDTQYF
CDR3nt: TGCAGCGTCCAACAGGGGGCACCCACAGATACGCAGTATTTT

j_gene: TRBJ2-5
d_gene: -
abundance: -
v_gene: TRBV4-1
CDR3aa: CASSQLTDFQETQYF
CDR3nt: TGCGCCAGCAGCCAACTGACAGATTTCCAAGAGACCCAGTACTTC

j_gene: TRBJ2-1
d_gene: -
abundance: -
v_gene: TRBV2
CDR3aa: CASSRGQISYNEQFF
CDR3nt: TGTGCCAGCAGCCGCGGACAGATATCCTACAATGAGCAGTTCTTC

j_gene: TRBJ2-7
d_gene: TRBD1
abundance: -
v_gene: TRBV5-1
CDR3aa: CASSPGQGVSYEQYF
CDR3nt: TGCGCCAGCAGCCCTGGACAGGGGGTATCATACGAGCAGTACTTC

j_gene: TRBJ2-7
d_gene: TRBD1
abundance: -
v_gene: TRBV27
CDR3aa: CASSLIAGTGTYEQYF
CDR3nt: TGTGCCAGCAGTTTGATAGCCGGGACAGGGACCTACGAGCAGTACTTC

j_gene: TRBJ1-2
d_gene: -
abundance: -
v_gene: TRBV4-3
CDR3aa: CASSQAPGGRRYGYTF
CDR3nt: TGCGCCAGCAGCCAAGCCCCGGGAGGGCGACGCTATGGCTACACCTTC

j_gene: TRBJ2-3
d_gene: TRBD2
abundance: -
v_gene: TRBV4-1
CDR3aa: CASSQEGRGGGTDTQYF
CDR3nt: TGCGCCAGCAGCCAAGAAGGCCGCGGGGGGGGCACAGATACGCAGTATTTT

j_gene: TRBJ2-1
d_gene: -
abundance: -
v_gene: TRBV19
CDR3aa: CASSIWANEQFF
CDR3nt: TGTGCCAGTAGTATTTGGGCGAATGAGCAGTTCTTC

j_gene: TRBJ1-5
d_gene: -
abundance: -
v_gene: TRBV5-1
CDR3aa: CASSLGDGNQPQHF
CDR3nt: TGCGCCAGCAGCTTAGGGGATGGCAATCAGCCCCAGCATTTT

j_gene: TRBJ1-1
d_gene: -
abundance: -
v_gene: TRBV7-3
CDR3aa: CASKEGEGTEAFF
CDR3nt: TGTGCCAGCAAGGAGGGGGAGGGCACTGAAGCTTTCTTT

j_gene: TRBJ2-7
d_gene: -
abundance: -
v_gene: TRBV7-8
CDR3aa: CASSLASLAIYEQYF
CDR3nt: TGTGCCAGCAGCTTAGCGTCCCTAGCCATCTACGAGCAGTACTTC

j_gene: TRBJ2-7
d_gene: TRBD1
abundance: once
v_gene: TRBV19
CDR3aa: CASRGTGYYEQYF
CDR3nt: TGTGCCAGTAGGGGGACAGGCTACTACGAGCAGTACTTC

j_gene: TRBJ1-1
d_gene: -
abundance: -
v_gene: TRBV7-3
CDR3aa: CASSLLPRDTEAFF
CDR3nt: TGTGCCAGCAGCTTATTACCTCGGGACACTGAAGCTTTCTTT

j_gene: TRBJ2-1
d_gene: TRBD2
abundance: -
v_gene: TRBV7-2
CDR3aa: CASSLLGLAGGSEQFF
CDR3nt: TGTGCCAGCAGCTTACTCGGACTAGCGGGAGGGAGTGAGCAGTTCTTC

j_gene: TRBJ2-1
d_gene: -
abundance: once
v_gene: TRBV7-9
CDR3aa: CASSSEQREHNEQFF
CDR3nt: TGTGCCAGCAGCTCCGAACAGAGGGAGCACAATGAGCAGTTCTTC

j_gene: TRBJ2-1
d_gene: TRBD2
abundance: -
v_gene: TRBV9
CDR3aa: CASSDSGTSGRSYNEQFF
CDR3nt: TGTGCCAGCAGCGATTCCGGGACTAGCGGGAGATCCTACAATGAGCAGTTCTTC

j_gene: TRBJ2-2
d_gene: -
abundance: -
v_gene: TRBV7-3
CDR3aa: CASSLMPGDGTGELFF
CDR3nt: TGTGCCAGCAGCTTAATGCCAGGGGATGGGACCGGGGAGCTGTTTTTT

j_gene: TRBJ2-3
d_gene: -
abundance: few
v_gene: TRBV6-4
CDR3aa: CASSAEGAETDTQYF
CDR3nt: TGTGCCAGCAGTGCGGAGGGGGCTGAAACAGATACGCAGTATTTT

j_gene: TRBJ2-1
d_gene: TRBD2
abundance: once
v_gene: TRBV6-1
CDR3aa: CASRGPWEGLGRFF
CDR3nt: TGTGCCAGCAGAGGCCCTTGGGAGGGTCTCGGACGGTTCTTC

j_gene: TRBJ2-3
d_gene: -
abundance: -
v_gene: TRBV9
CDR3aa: CASSVAAASTDTQYF
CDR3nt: TGTGCCAGCAGCGTAGCAGCGGCCAGCACAGATACGCAGTATTTT

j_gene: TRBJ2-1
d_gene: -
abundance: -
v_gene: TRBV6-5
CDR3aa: CASSYSAGSYNEQFF
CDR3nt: TGTGCCAGCAGTTACTCTGCGGGATCCTACAATGAGCAGTTCTTC

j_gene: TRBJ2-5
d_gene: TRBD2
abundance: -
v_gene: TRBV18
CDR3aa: CASSPLSGRETQYF
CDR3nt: TGTGCCAGCTCACCACTAAGCGGGAGAGAGACCCAGTACTTC

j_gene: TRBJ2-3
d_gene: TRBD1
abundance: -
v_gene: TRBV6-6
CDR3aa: CATTGTGLTDTQYF
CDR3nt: TGTGCCACCACCGGGACAGGGCTCACAGATACGCAGTATTTT

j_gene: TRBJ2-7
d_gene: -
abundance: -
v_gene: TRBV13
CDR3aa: CASSLRGTYEQYF
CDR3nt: TGTGCCAGCAGCTTACGGGGGACCTACGAGCAGTACTTC

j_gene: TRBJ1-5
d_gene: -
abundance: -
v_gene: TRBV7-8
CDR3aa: CASSLTEGGQPQHF
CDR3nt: TGTGCCAGCAGCTTAACGGAGGGTGGTCAGCCCCAGCATTTT

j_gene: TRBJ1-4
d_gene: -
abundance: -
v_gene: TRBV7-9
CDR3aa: CASSLGVGGNEKLFF
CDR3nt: TGTGCCAGCAGCTTAGGGGTAGGAGGGAATGAAAAACTGTTTTTT

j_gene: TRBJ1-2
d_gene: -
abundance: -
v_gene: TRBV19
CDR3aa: CASSIVGRETGYTF
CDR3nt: TGTGCCAGTAGTATAGTAGGCAGGGAAACTGGCTACACCTTC

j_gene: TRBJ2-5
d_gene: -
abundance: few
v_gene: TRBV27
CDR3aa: CASSWEGGATQYF
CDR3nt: TGTGCCAGCAGTTGGGAAGGGGGGGCGACCCAGTACTTC